This entry features one T cell receptor beta chain sequence. This entry belongs to a study of blood T cell repertoires in COVID-19. Using immunoSEQ multiplex PCR, the repertoire was profiled, and TCRdb retains in-frame clones only, with some absent. Of about 250,000 clones detected, around 83% appear once; the ten largest clones hold about 9%. Germline CDR1 SQVTM, CDR2 ANQGSEA. The CDR3 has 17 residues. Trimming stripped 3 bases from V and 3 bases from J, with 18 bases between. This chain uses TRBV29-1 with TRBJ1-6; D may be TRBD1 (5 bases). This TCR was recovered from a man at least 80 years old with acute or convalescent COVID-19. The sequencing sample was made of peripheral blood. The CDR3 region is CSVEPVGESDYNSPLHF. CDR3 coding DNA: TGCAGCGTTGAGCCTGTAGGGGAATCCGACTATAATTCACCCCTCCACTTT.